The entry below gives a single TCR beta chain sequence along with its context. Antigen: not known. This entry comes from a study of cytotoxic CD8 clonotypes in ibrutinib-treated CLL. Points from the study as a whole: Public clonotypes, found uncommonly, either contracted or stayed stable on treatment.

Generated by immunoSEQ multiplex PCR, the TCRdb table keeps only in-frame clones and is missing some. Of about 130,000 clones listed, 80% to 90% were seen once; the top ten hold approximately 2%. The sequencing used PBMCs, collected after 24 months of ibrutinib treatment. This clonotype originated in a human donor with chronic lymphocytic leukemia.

CDR3 sequence reads: CASSQGPGSVTYGYTF. The CDR3 bases are TGCGCCAGCAGCCAAGGCCCCGGCTCAGTCACGTATGGCTACACCTTC. This chain uses TRBV4-3 with TRBJ1-2; the D is unclear. Deletions cut 1 base from V and 5 bases from J, with 17 bases between. This CDR3 contains 16 residues. Germline lookup yields CDR1 LGHNA and CDR2 YSLEER.